This TCR beta chain was identified during a study of T cell changes during pregnancy in multiple sclerosis. The V gene end was trimmed by 3 bases and the J gene end by 4 bases; junction bases not matched to a gene: 11. The germline V gene encodes CDR1 MNHEY and CDR2 SMNVEV (reference sequence). The CDR3 runs 16 residues. Profiled with immunoSEQ multiplex PCR; TCRdb holds only in-frame clones, not every one. The sample lists tens of thousands of clones, about 85% occurring once. The chain is built from TRBV27 and TRBJ1-1; 7 bases match TRBD1. The receptor comes from a female donor with multiple sclerosis, enrolled in a pregnancy study. Sequenced material: CD8+ T cells from peripheral blood mononuclear cells, taken before pregnancy. CDR3 DNA sequence: TGTGCCAGCAGTTTTATAGGCAGGGGGGTGATCACTGAAGCTTTCTTT. Amino acid sequence: CASSFIGRGVITEAFF.